Presented here are 28 T cell receptor beta chains from one specimen sequenced in a study of chemoradiotherapy in HPV16-positive cancers. Generated by immunoSEQ multiplex PCR, the TCRdb table keeps only in-frame clones and is missing some. The table records 7,000 or so clones, roughly 90% of them present only once. The sample consisted of tumor tissue, taken from a patient who underwent chemoradiotherapy. Receptors were obtained from a human donor with HPV-associated anogenital cancer.

The V and J genes are TRBV6-5 and TRBJ1-5, with TRBD1 identical over 7 bases. The CDR3 is 15 residues long. V gave up 6 bases and J gave up 5 bases; unmatched junction bases: 10. Per the germline V gene, CDR1 is MNHEY and CDR2 is SVGAGI. In DNA form, the CDR3 reads TGTGCCAGCAGCCGAGACAGGGAGCTCGATCAGCCCCAGCATTTT. It encodes CASSRDRELDQPQHF.

This chain joins TRBV11-2 and TRBJ2-1, with D possibly being TRBD1 (5 bases). Between the trimmed V and J ends, which lost 1 base and 8 bases, there was a span of 12 bases. CDR1 is SGHAT, CDR2 FQNNGV, per germline. This CDR3 comprises 14 residues. The CDR3 coding sequence is TGTGCCAGCAGCTTAGTAGGGGCAAACGATGAGCAGTTCTTC. Translation: CASSLVGANDEQFF.

The rearrangement joins TRBV2 to TRBJ2-1; D ambiguous. Trimming left V 6 bases short and J 0 bases short, with 0 bases between. The length of the CDR3 is 11 residues. Per the germline V gene, CDR1 is SNHLY and CDR2 is FYNNEI. CDR3 sequence: CASSSYNEQFF. The DNA for the CDR3 is TGTGCCAGCAGCTCCTACAATGAGCAGTTCTTC.

The rearrangement joins TRBV2 to TRBJ2-7, with D maybe TRBD2 (6 bases). CDR1 and CDR2 from the germline V gene are SNHLY and FYNNEI. V shed 6 bases and J shed 3 bases, with 18 bases lying between them. The CDR3 is made up of 15 amino acids. The CDR3 protein is CASRDYGTDLYEQYF. CDR3 coding DNA: TGTGCCAGCAGAGATTACGGGACTGATCTCTACGAGCAGTACTTC.

The chain employs TRBV5-4 and TRBJ2-2, with 8 bases matching TRBD2. Trimming cost V 4 bases and J 7 bases; bases outside gene matches: 12. Per germline, CDR1 SGHNT and CDR2 YYREEE (reference sequence). The CDR3 consists of 16 residues. In DNA form, the CDR3 reads TGTGCCAGCAGCCACCCCCAGCGGGAGAATAGCGGGGAGCTGTTTTTT. Protein product: CASSHPQRENSGELFF.

The chain carries TRBV7-9 and TRBJ1-4; 8 bases fit TRBD1. CDR3 size: 14 residues. Per the germline V gene, CDR1 is SEHNR and CDR2 is FQNEAQ (reference sequence). The V segment lost 6 bases and the J segment 7 bases; nucleotides outside the gene matches: 7. CDR3 DNA: TGTGCCAGCAGTTCGGACAGGGATGTTGAAAAACTGTTTTTT. Its protein product is CASSSDRDVEKLFF.

The chain combines TRBV7-2 with TRBJ1-5; no reliable D call. Between the trimmed V and J ends, which lost 3 bases and 1 base, there was a span of 7 bases. Germline V lookup: CDR1 SGHTA, CDR2 FQGNSA. This CDR3 comprises 14 residues. Here the CDR3 DNA reads TGTGCCAGCAGCTTGGGTCAAAGCAATCAGCCCCAGCATTTT. Its translation is CASSLGQSNQPQHF.

This sequence joins TRBV5-5 and TRBJ2-3; D is undetermined. V shed 0 bases and J shed 6 bases, with 5 bases lying between them. Looked up from germline, CDR1 is SGHKS and CDR2 is YYEKEE (reference sequence). The CDR3 contains 12 residues. The CDR3 is CASSLVRDTQYF. CDR3 bases: TGTGCCAGCAGCTTGGTCAGGGATACGCAGTATTTT.

This rearrangement joins TRBV5-5 to TRBJ1-2; D gene ambiguous. The V gene's germline CDR1 is SGHKS and CDR2 YYEKEE (reference sequence). CDR3 length: 12 residues. The V end was cut by 4 bases, the J end by 10 bases, with 14 bases between. The CDR3 is CASSLGGHDYTF. CDR3 sequence (DNA): TGTGCCAGCAGCCTAGGAGGGCACGACTACACCTTC.

The sample holds a few counts of this clone. J is TRBJ2-6 and V is TRBV10-3; D tentatively reads TRBD1 or TRBD2 (5 bases each). Germline CDR1 ENHRY, CDR2 SYGVKD. The V and J ends lost 0 bases and 0 bases respectively, with 18 bases between them. The CDR3 loop spans 20 amino acids. The CDR3 here is CAISESLLGPGSSGANVLTF. CDR3 bases: TGTGCCATCAGTGAGTCCCTCTTGGGACCCGGAAGCTCTGGGGCCAACGTCCTGACTTTC.

The chain is built from TRBV6-5 and TRBJ2-7; D is unclear. V gave up 3 bases and J gave up 3 bases, with 12 bases separating them. Germline-derived CDR1 and CDR2 are MNHEY and SVGAGI. The CDR3 extends over 14 amino acids. In nucleotides, the CDR3 is TGTGCCAGCAGTTATAGCCGAAACGGCTACGAGCAGTACTTC. Its translation is CASSYSRNGYEQYF.

The V gene is TRBV4-3, the J gene TRBJ1-5; D is unresolved. The ends were cut back, 0 bases at V and 0 bases at J, with 6 bases in the middle. The CDR3 sequence is 15 residues long. CDR1 is LGHNA, CDR2 YSLEER, per germline. CDR3 loop: CASSQEADSNQPQHF. Written as DNA, the CDR3 is TGCGCCAGCAGCCAAGAGGCGGATAGCAATCAGCCCCAGCATTTT.

The CDR3 DNA sequence: TGTGCCAGCAGGCCGAGCGGATCGAACACCGGGGAGCTGTTTTTT. Residues: CASRPSGSNTGELFF. The chain recombines TRBV7-9 with TRBJ2-2; D perhaps matches TRBD2 (5 bases). Trimming stripped 6 bases from V and 0 bases from J, with 11 bases between. The CDR3 consists of 15 residues. Per the germline V gene, CDR1 is SEHNR and CDR2 is FQNEAQ (reference sequence).

This rearrangement joins TRBV4-2 to TRBJ2-5; D ambiguous. This CDR3 is built from 13 residues. Between the trimmed V and J ends, which lost 2 bases and 2 bases, there was a span of 6 bases. Germline CDR1 is LGHNA and CDR2 is YNFKEQ. In DNA form, the CDR3 reads TGTGCCAGCAGCCAAAGCTTACAAGAGACCCAGTACTTC. Its translation: CASSQSLQETQYF.

CDR3 region: CASSLVPSGNNEQFF. For the CDR3, the DNA is TGCGCCAGCAGCTTGGTGCCTAGCGGGAACAATGAGCAGTTCTTC. The chain recombines TRBV5-1 with TRBJ2-1; 9 bases are a match to TRBD2. Germline lookup yields CDR1 SGHRS and CDR2 YFSETQ. The CDR3 totals 15 residues. V lost 0 bases to trimming and J lost 5 bases; unmatched junction nucleotides: 3.

The V gene is TRBV5-1, the J gene TRBJ1-1, with a weak D call TRBD1 (5 bases). V lost 6 bases and J 1 base, leaving 10 bases between the germline ends. CDR3 size: 13 residues. Germline V lookup: CDR1 SGHRS, CDR2 YFSETQ. As DNA, the CDR3 is TGCGCCAGCAACCCGGGGGGGAACACTGAAGCTTTCTTT. Its protein is CASNPGGNTEAFF.

The CDR3 nucleotides read TGTGCCAGCAGCCGGGACGGAAACTATGGCTACACCTTC. Residues: CASSRDGNYGYTF. This chain links TRBV11-3 with TRBJ1-2; D is possibly TRBD1 (5 bases). Germline-derived CDR1 and CDR2 are SGHNT and YENEEA. Trimming left V 5 bases short and J 2 bases short, with 9 bases between. The CDR3 runs 13 residues.

The genes are TRBV5-6 and TRBJ2-5; D remains ambiguous. V was cut by 2 bases and J by 2 bases, with 10 bases left in between. Per the germline V gene, CDR1 is SGHDT and CDR2 is YYEEEE. This CDR3 comprises 14 residues. CDR3 residues: CASSFMGVQETQYF. CDR3 bases: TGTGCCAGCAGCTTTATGGGCGTGCAAGAGACCCAGTACTTC.

The chain has TRBV19 and TRBJ1-5, with TRBD1 as a possible D gene (5 bases). The CDR3 runs 15 residues. Per germline, CDR1 LNHDA and CDR2 SQIVND (reference sequence). Trimming left V 0 bases short and J 4 bases short, with 10 bases between. DNA for the CDR3: TGTGCCAGTAGTATAGAGACAGCCAGGAATCAGCCCCAGCATTTT. Amino acid sequence: CASSIETARNQPQHF.

This sequence joins TRBV10-1 and TRBJ1-2; no clear D. The CDR3 totals 13 residues. CDR1 is WNHNN and CDR2 is SYGVQD in the germline V gene (reference sequence). The ends were cut back, 2 bases at V and 1 base at J, with 5 bases in the middle. The CDR3 loop is CASSEDLNYGYTF. DNA of the CDR3: TGCGCCAGCAGTGAGGACCTTAACTATGGCTACACCTTC.

The chain is built from TRBV29-1 and TRBJ2-5, with 8 bases aligning to TRBD2. V gave up 7 bases and J gave up 3 bases; unmatched junction bases: 4. CDR1 and CDR2 from the germline V gene are SQVTM and ANQGSEA. This CDR3 is built from 12 residues. The CDR3 region has the DNA TGCAGCGCCACGGGGGGGGAAGAGACCCAGTACTTC. Protein: CSATGGEETQYF.

This clone showed up just a few times. The chain carries TRBV6-5 and TRBJ2-1; TRBD2 agrees at 9 bases. Germline CDR1 reads MNHEY; CDR2 reads SVGAGI. The length of the CDR3 is 16 residues. Trimming at V came to 2 bases and at J to 6 bases, leaving 8 bases not matched to a gene. CDR3 residues: CASSYGTSSLLNEQFF. In DNA form, the CDR3 reads TGTGCCAGCAGTTACGGGACTAGCTCTTTACTCAATGAGCAGTTCTTC.

This chain uses TRBV6-6 with TRBJ2-5, with TRBD2 matching 11 bases. Per the germline V gene, CDR1 is MNHNY and CDR2 is SVGAGI (reference sequence). The CDR3 extends over 15 amino acids. The V and J ends lost 6 bases and 1 base, in that order; junction bases with no gene match: 4. CDR3 sequence (DNA): TGTGCCAGCAGGCGGACTAGCGGGCCCCAAGAGACCCAGTACTTC. This codes for CASRRTSGPQETQYF.

The chain is built from TRBV5-4 and TRBJ2-7, with 9 bases that match TRBD1. The V segment lost 5 bases and the J segment 6 bases; nucleotides outside the gene matches: 6. This CDR3 region has 13 residues. CDR1 and CDR2 (germline): SGHNT, YYREEE (reference sequence). The CDR3 sequence: CASSRDRESEQYF. The CDR3 DNA reads TGTGCCAGCAGTAGGGACAGGGAGTCCGAGCAGTACTTC.

The chain carries TRBV2 and TRBJ2-3; 7 positions match TRBD1. Germline CDR1 SNHLY, CDR2 FYNNEI. J was trimmed by 0 bases and V by 7 bases; bases with no gene match: 4. The CDR3 runs to 14 residues. The CDR3 here is CASTPQGSTDTQYF. In DNA form, the CDR3 reads TGTGCCAGCACCCCACAGGGGAGCACAGATACGCAGTATTTT. The whole variable domain, filled in from reference TRBV2 and TRBJ2-3, reads EPEVTQTPSHQVTQMGQEVILRCVPISNHLYFYWYRQILGQKVEFLVSFYNNEISEKSEIFDDQFSVERPDGSNFTLKIRSTKLEDSAMYFCASTPQGSTDTQYFGPGTRLTVL.

In DNA, the CDR3 is TGTGCCAGCACCTACGTAGTGGGAGAGACCCAGTACTTC. Residues: CASTYVVGETQYF. V gene TRBV2 combines with J gene TRBJ2-5; the D is unclear. The V gene lost 7 bases and the J gene lost 4 bases, with 13 bases spanning the gap. This CDR3 has 13 residues. The germline gives CDR1 SNHLY, CDR2 FYNNEI.

The chain combines TRBV4-1 with TRBJ1-1; TRBD1 aligns across 8 bases. Trimming cost V 4 bases and J 0 bases; bases outside gene matches: 7. The CDR3 is 16 residues long. CDR1 and CDR2 from the germline V gene are MGHRA and YSYEKL. CDR3 in amino acids: CASSPQGGTMNTEAFF. CDR3 coding DNA: TGCGCCAGCAGCCCACAGGGGGGCACGATGAACACTGAAGCTTTCTTT.

The rearrangement uses TRBV5-4 and TRBJ1-1; 7 bases are shared with TRBD1. This CDR3 has 15 residues. CDR1 is SGHNT, CDR2 YYREEE, per germline (reference sequence). J was trimmed by 8 bases and V by 4 bases; bases with no gene match: 14. The CDR3 bases are TGTGCCAGCAGCCCCACCGGGACAGTAGCTCGGGAAGCTTTCTTT. The encoded protein is CASSPTGTVAREAFF. The whole variable domain, remainder taken from reference TRBV5-4 and TRBJ1-1, is ETGVTQSPTHLIKTRGQQVTLRCSSQSGHNTVSWYQQALGQGPQFIFQYYREEENGRGNFPPRFSGLQFPNYSSELNVNALELDDSALYLCASSPTGTVAREAFFGQGTRLTVV.